This T cell receptor (beta chain) is from a study of shared clonotypes between healthy human individuals. Study-wide points: Donor scarcity curtailed the genetic and exposure-history diversity represented herein. Blood was the sole source, and tissue repertoires probably differ.

The CDR3 covers 15 residues. From germline, CDR1 is GTSNPN and CDR2 SVGIG (reference sequence). V was shortened by 2 bases and J by 14 bases, with 22 bases between the two germline ends. Authors' analysis steps: There were no quality scores in the junction-only immunoSEQ sequences, so filtering differed. The data were produced by immunoSEQ multiplex PCR, yet TCRdb's version contains in-frame clones alone and is incomplete. V, J and clone size are taken as reported in that table, and D and trimming were inferred from the DNA itself. The table records fewer than 2.5 million clones, under 95% of them present only once. A note on this clone: What it binds is not known.

The sequenced sample was naive CD4+ T cells from PBMCs. This sample's subset: CD45RA+ positively selected. The chain carries TRBV30 and TRBJ1-6; a possible D gene is TRBD1 (6 bases). The clonotype comes from a man aged 18 to 30 in good health. Some clones in this sample may be carry-over from other donors' samples. CDR3 sequence: CAWSLGTGLRGALHF. As DNA, the CDR3 is TGTGCCTGGAGTTTAGGAACGGGACTTAGGGGGGCCCTCCACTTT.